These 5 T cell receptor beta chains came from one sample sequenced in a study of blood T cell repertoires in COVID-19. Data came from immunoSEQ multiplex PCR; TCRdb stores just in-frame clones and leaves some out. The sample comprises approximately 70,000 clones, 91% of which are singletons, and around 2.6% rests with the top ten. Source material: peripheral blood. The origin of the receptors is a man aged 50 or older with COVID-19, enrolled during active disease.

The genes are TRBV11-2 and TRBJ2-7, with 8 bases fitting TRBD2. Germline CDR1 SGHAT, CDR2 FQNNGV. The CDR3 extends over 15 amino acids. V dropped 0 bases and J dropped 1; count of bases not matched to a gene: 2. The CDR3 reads CASSLDTSGSYEQYF. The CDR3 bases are TGTGCCAGCAGCTTAGACACTAGCGGTTCCTACGAGCAGTACTTC. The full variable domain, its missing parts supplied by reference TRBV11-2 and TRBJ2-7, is EAGVAQSPRYKIIEKRQSVAFWCNPISGHATLYWYQQILGQGPKLLIQFQNNGVVDDSQLPKDRFSAERLKGVDSTLKIQPAKLEDSAVYLCASSLDTSGSYEQYFGPGTRLTVT.

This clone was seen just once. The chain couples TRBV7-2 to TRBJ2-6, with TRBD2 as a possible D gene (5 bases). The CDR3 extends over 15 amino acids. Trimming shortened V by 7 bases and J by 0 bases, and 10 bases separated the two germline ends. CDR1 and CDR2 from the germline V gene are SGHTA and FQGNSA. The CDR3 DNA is TGTGCCAGCACTACCCGGGGCTCTGGGGCCAACGTCCTGACTTTC. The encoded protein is CASTTRGSGANVLTF.

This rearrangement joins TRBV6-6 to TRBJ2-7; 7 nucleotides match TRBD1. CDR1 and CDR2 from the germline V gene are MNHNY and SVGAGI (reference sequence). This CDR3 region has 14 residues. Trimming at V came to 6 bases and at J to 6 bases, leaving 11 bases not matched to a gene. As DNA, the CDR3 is TGTGCCAGCAGGGGGACAGACGGGTCGTTCGAGCAGTACTTC. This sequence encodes CASRGTDGSFEQYF.

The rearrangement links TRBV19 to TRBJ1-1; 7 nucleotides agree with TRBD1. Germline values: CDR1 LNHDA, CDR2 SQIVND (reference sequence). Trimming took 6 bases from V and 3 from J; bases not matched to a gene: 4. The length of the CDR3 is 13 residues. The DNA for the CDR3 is TGTGCCAGTAGCATTACAGGGGACACTGAAGCTTTCTTT. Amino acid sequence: CASSITGDTEAFF.

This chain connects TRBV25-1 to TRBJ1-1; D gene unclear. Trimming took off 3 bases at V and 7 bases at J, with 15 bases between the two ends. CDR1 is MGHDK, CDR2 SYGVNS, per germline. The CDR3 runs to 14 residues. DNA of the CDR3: TGTGCCAGCAGTGAGCCAACAAATTCTGGTGAAGCTTTCTTT. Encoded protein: CASSEPTNSGEAFF.